These T cell receptor beta chains were read from a single sample in a study of blood T cell repertoires in COVID-19. Produced via immunoSEQ multiplex PCR; TCRdb's table is partial and in-frame only. The top ten hold 2% to 2.5% of the sample, which has 300,000 to 400,000 clones, around 87% seen once. The sample taken for sequencing was peripheral blood. The receptors originated from a woman in her fifties or sixties with COVID-19, enrolled during active disease. The CDR3 runs from the conserved cysteine through the conserved F or W. D genes are given only for firm matches. Clone size is given for some rows only: seen once, a few or many times, or a class if the clone is expanded.

cdr3_length clone_size j_call v_call d_call cdr3_nt cdr3_aa
17 NA TRBJ1-4 TRBV4-1 TRBD1 TGCGCCAGCAGCCAAGTGGACAGGGGGTCGACTAATGAAAAACTGTTTTTT CASSQVDRGSTNEKLFF
14 NA TRBJ1-2 TRBV30 TRBD1 TGTGCCTGGAGCAGGACAGGGGGCCGGTATGGCTACACCTTC CAWSRTGGRYGYTF
15 NA TRBJ1-2 TRBV24-1 TRBD1 TGTGCCACCAGTGATCCTACAGGGGGCCCCTATGGCTACACCTTC CATSDPTGGPYGYTF
14 once TRBJ1-4 TRBV5-1 TRBD1 TGCGCCAGCAGCCCGGGACAGGGGAGGGAAAAACTGTTTTTT CASSPGQGREKLFF
17 NA TRBJ2-7 TRBV19 TRBD1 TGTGCCAGTAGCCCAACAGGGGCCAGCGTCCGCTCCTACGAGCAGTACTTC CASSPTGASVRSYEQYF
14 NA TRBJ1-2 TRBV18 NA TGTGCCAGCTCACCCGCAGGGGTGAACTATGGCTACACCTTC CASSPAGVNYGYTF
18 NA TRBJ1-2 TRBV15 TRBD1 TGTGCCACCAGCAGAGATTCGACAGGGATCCCCCGGAACTATGGCTACACCTTC CATSRDSTGIPRNYGYTF
15 NA TRBJ2-1 TRBV5-1 NA TGCGCCAGCAGCGCTGGGGGCAGGGGATACAATGAGCAGTTCTTC CASSAGGRGYNEQFF
13 NA TRBJ2-7 TRBV2 NA TGTGCCAGCAGGCGCAGGGGTCCCTACGAGCAGTACTTC CASRRRGPYEQYF
18 NA TRBJ2-6 TRBV18 NA TGTGCCAGCTCACCTAGGACAAACGGTCTCTCTGGGGCCAACGTCCTGACTTTC CASSPRTNGLSGANVLTF
14 NA TRBJ2-1 TRBV3-1/TRBV3-2 NA TGTGCCAGCAGCCAAGTGCCGGGATCCAATGAGCAGTTCTTC CASSQVPGSNEQFF
16 NA TRBJ1-6 TRBV5-1 NA TGCGCCAGCAGCCCGGCCCCAGGGTCCCTCAATTCACCCCTCCACTTT CASSPAPGSLNSPLHF
15 NA TRBJ2-1 TRBV5-1 TRBD1 TGCGCCAGCGGGACGGGCAGGGGGCATTACAATGAGCAGTTCTTC CASGTGRGHYNEQFF
11 few TRBJ2-1 TRBV19 NA TGTGCCAGTAGTGTTACTCATGAGCAGTTCTTC CASSVTHEQFF
13 NA TRBJ1-2 TRBV7-2 NA TGTGCCAGCACCTTGAAACCGGGGGGTGGCTACACCTTC CASTLKPGGGYTF
13 NA TRBJ2-7 TRBV14 TRBD1 TGTGCCAGCAGCCAAACTACAGGGGTCGAGCAGTACTTC CASSQTTGVEQYF